This record concerns one T cell receptor beta chain sequence. Its antigen target is currently unknown. Nothing much larger sits one base from this clone, and base qualities are not available. Each collaborating institution followed its own protocols to collect whole blood in K2EDTA tubes. For TCRbeta analysis, collaborator samples were shipped as frozen whole blood, as isolated PBMCs, or as DNA extracted from either sample type. The data originate from a study of blood T cell repertoires in COVID-19 (dated by TCRdb to the early 2020s). About the full investigation: Collaborator samples came from the United States, Italy and Spain and covered acute and convalescent phases of COVID-19. Sample metadata almost always included a de-identified subject ID, COVID-19 status, age in years and sex. The repertoires were made available in a free public database intended to serve as a resource for research on the immune response to SARS-CoV-2. Samples came from the ongoing ImmuneRACE study (first 160 participants) plus 1,254 subjects from 6 global collaborators. The prospective study material was composed of cDNA or gDNA derived from T cells, B-cell-depleted T cells, or PBMCs. Deeply sampled blood TCRbeta repertoires from subjects exposed to, actively infected with, or recovered from COVID-19 were included in the dataset. Where HLA class I and class II types were available, the types were taken from metadata supplied by the sample provider, not from assay-based typing.

Broader findings and caveats from the paper: The amount of clinical and demographic metadata varied by source and participant and was provided uncurated.

The immunoSEQ Assay, a bias-controlled multiplex PCR, was used to amplify TCRbeta CDR3 regions from genomic DNA. Processing in the source paper ran as follows. The number of nucleated cells in each sample was estimated from the amplification of reference gene primers within the assay. To quantify the absolute abundance of each unique TCRbeta CDR3 rearrangement, sequence reads were collapsed and filtered. For each sample, productive Simpson clonality was calculated as the square root of Simpson's diversity index over productive rearrangements. TCRdb took over this immuneACCESS table, retaining in-frame rearrangements with V and J assigned. Such tables are incomplete; in checked studies, under half of the missing clones stem from an unresolved V gene, and the remainder is unexplained. From that table come the V and J calls and clone size; the DNA was used to work out D and trimming. This sample is represented by 200,000 to 300,000 clones; roughly 80% of them were singletons. The ten most abundant clones make up less than 5% of the sample.

Between the V and J ends, shortened by 0 bases and 5 bases respectively, the junction contains 6 bases. As encoded in the germline V gene, CDR1 is SGHTA while CDR2 is FQGNSA. The CDR3 holds 13 amino acids from the cysteine to the phenylalanine. Of all the DNA, just the CDR3 is kept, 39 bases in frame from base 1. The chain is made from TRBV7-2 and TRBJ2-3, with the D segment identity uncertain. What was sequenced was peripheral blood. The source is a man aged 60-69 years with acute or convalescent COVID-19. The CDR3 is CASSLAPGDTQYF. The base sequence is TGTGCCAGCAGCTTAGCCCCAGGAGATACGCAGTATTTT.